This T cell receptor beta chain comes out of a study of T cells after yellow fever vaccination. Study findings and constraints: Once the booster was given, most primary-vaccination clones reappeared, at approximately 97% for CD4 and 88% for CD8. Clonotypes found in both CD4 and CD8 compartments made up a small share.

About this clonotype: Its antigen is unknown.

Looked up from germline, CDR1 is MNHEY and CDR2 is SVGAGI. CDR3 length: 15 residues. Trimming removed 2 bases at V and 2 bases at J, with 12 bases between. MiXCR, applied by TCRdb to the 5' RACE reads, yields one record per CDR3 protein. The sample lists around 100,000 distinct CDR3 sequences, approximately 6.3% occurring once. This clonotype was obtained from a man aged 18 to 30 who received the YFV17D yellow fever vaccine. The chain joins TRBV6-5 to TRBJ1-2; maybe TRBD1 (5 bases). Sequencing used CD8+ T cells sorted from PBMCs, obtained 10 days after the yellow fever booster vaccination. The CDR3 DNA reads as TGTGCCAGCAGTTACGGGAGGGGATCAAACTATGGCTACACCTTC. Encoded protein: CASSYGRGSNYGYTF.